The entry that follows covers one TCR beta chain sequence. This entry comes from a study of blood T cell repertoires in COVID-19. Overall study: Donors in the United States, Italy and Spain gave samples during acute or convalescent COVID-19.

Participant-reported clinical history was the basis for cohort assignment. Recovery meant two consecutive negative NP/OP PCR tests, professional clearance, or resolved symptoms. In the authors' methods: How many nucleated cells were present was estimated from reference gene primer amplification. This table comes from immunoSEQ multiplex PCR, and its TCRdb copy is limited to in-frame clones, with some not included. Clone size and the V and J calls come from that table; the DNA yielded D and trimming. The sample lists approximately 200,000 clones, 65% to 85% seen once, with less than 8.5% in the top ten. This clonotype was sampled from a man between 40 and 49 years old who had recovered from COVID-19. The specimen sequenced was PBMCs or T cells enriched from blood (not recorded which).

The CDR3 DNA reads as TGTGCCAGCAGTCTCCCGTTTAACTCATATGGCTACACCTTC. Translating it yields CASSLPFNSYGYTF. This rearrangement joins TRBV6-1 to TRBJ1-2; D is unresolved. The CDR3 has 14 residues. Trimming pared 5 bases from V and 5 bases from J, leaving 15 bases between. The germline V gene has CDR1 MNHNS and CDR2 SASEGT.